This is a list of T cell receptor beta chains from one sample in a study of response to subunit inactivated influenza vaccine. TCRdb processed the RT-PCR reads anew with MiXCR; each CDR3 protein has one entry. The repertoire holds 280,000 or so distinct CDR3 sequences, with less than 25% as singletons. Material: PBMCs from blood, obtained 21 months after vaccination. All receptors come from a man between 50 and 75 years old who received an inactivated influenza vaccine. Each CDR3 is given with its conserved first and last residue.

J gene,V gene,CDR3 length,CDR3 protein
TRBJ2-3,TRBV7-9,13,CASSAGTLDTQYF
TRBJ2-1,TRBV7-9,14,CASSLRGRHNEQFF
TRBJ1-1,TRBV6-1,14,CASSPRGEWTEAFF
TRBJ2-1,TRBV7-2,16,CASSLAGGLAGREQFF
TRBJ2-5,TRBV11-2,14,CASSRNRGWETQYF
TRBJ1-2,TRBV7-8,15,CASSLARTANYGYTF
TRBJ1-4,TRBV7-9,14,CASSLWGTHEKLFF
TRBJ1-2,TRBV10-3,13,CAISVEPGYGYTF
TRBJ2-1,TRBV6-2/TRBV6-3,16,CASSYPQGARGNEQFF
TRBJ1-2,TRBV12-2,17,CASRARDKGGTNYGYTF
TRBJ1-4,TRBV7-9,12,CASNPGGEKLFF
TRBJ2-7,TRBV28,12,CASTDRVNEQYF
TRBJ2-3,TRBV4-1,18,CASSQILNMVAFPDTQYF
TRBJ1-1,TRBV2,12,CASLVGATEAFF
TRBJ2-3,TRBV4-2,18,CASSQDPTSGVTTDTQYF
TRBJ1-1,TRBV19,13,CASSIFGRTEAFF
TRBJ1-2,TRBV28,13,CASSLPINYGYTF
TRBJ2-5,TRBV27,13,CASSRTSAETQYF
TRBJ1-1,TRBV6-5,15,CASSSNRGRYTEAFF
TRBJ1-4,TRBV9,16,CASSVLPGQGNEKLFF
TRBJ2-1,TRBV5-6,12,CASSSGGDEQFF
TRBJ1-1,TRBV7-2,13,CASSPMAAPKAFF
TRBJ1-1,TRBV30,15,CAWSVRGKVNTEAFF
TRBJ1-1,TRBV5-1,13,CASSQSGDTEAFF
TRBJ1-5,TRBV20-1,13,CSASRTEGQPQHF
TRBJ1-1,TRBV3-1,15,CASSRRGGLNTEAFF
TRBJ1-1,TRBV5-5,15,CASSLEGQGETEAFF
TRBJ2-3,TRBV14,15,CASSQEAGRYASQYF
TRBJ1-6,TRBV3-1,14,CASSQNQGNSPLHF
TRBJ2-1,TRBV9,14,CASSVAWEYNEQFF
TRBJ2-1,TRBV19,15,CASSIDRRGVNEQFF
TRBJ1-2,TRBV4-3,15,CASSQVWTPTYGYTF
TRBJ2-3,TRBV20-1,16,CSARDSLAGDRRSQYF
TRBJ2-2,TRBV5-1,16,CASSALTGGKTGELFF
TRBJ2-7,TRBV10-3,14,CAISETGLSYEQYF
TRBJ1-5,TRBV28,13,CGSSLVSNQPQHF
TRBJ2-1,TRBV5-1,14,CASSLSHSYNEQFF
TRBJ2-7,TRBV7-2,15,CASSLRQAYSYEQYF
TRBJ2-7,TRBV3-1,14,CASSQVTGSYEQYF
TRBJ1-5,TRBV27,15,CASSSDAEGSQPQHF
TRBJ1-6,TRBV10-3,14,CAISESGENSPLHF
TRBJ1-1,TRBV10-3,17,CAISEQVPAGLNTEAFF